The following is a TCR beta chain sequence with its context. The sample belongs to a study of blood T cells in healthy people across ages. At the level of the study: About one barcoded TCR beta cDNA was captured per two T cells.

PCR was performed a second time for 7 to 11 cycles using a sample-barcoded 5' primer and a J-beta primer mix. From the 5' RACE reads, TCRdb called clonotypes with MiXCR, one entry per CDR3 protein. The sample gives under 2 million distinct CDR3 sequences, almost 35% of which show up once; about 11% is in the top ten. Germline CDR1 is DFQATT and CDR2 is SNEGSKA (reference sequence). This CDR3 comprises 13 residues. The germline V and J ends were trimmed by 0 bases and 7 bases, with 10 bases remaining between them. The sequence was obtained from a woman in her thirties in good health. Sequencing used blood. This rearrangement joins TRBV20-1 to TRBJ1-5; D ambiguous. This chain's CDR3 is CSARDRGQQPQHF. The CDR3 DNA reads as TGCAGTGCTAGAGACCGGGGTCAACAGCCCCAGCATTTT.